The 25 T cell receptor beta chains below all came from one sample that was sequenced in a study of CD4 and CD8 cells across lung adenocarcinoma regions. Using its own MiXCR run on the PCR reads, TCRdb lists one record per CDR3 protein. The top ten hold under 35% of the sample, which has 21,000 or so distinct CDR3 sequences, around 51% seen once. The sequencing input was CD8+ T cells from the center of a lung tumor. These receptors were taken from a female donor with lung adenocarcinoma. The CD4 and CD8 labels of this study may be unreliable.

The gene calls are TRBV6-1 and TRBJ1-1; D is perhaps TRBD1 (6 bases). Trimming took 8 bases from V and 4 from J, leaving 11 bases between them. The CDR3 consists of 12 residues. The V gene's germline CDR1 is MNHNS and CDR2 SASEGT. The CDR3 protein is CASEGVGTEAFF. In DNA, the CDR3 is TGTGCCAGCGAGGGGGTCGGCACTGAAGCTTTCTTT.

Worth noting for this clonotype: At one of its ends the junction is not consistent with the germline gene, which may arise from a read error. V usage is TRBV28 and J usage is TRBJ2-3; no clear D gene. The CDR3 is 15 residues long. Germline V gene lookup returns CDR1 MDHEN and CDR2 SYDVKM. CDR3 bases: TGTGCCAGCAGTTTAGGGGTCCGTGACACAGAGACCCAGTATTTC. Its protein is CASSLGVRDTETQYF.

The chain uses TRBV20-1 and TRBJ1-1; a weak D match, TRBD1 (6 bases). The length of the CDR3 is 15 residues. Germline V lookup: CDR1 DFQATT, CDR2 SNEGSKA (reference sequence). Trimming pared 2 bases from V and 1 base from J, leaving 14 bases between. CDR3 loop: CSARSPTTGNTEAFF. The DNA of the CDR3 is TGCAGTGCTAGATCGCCTACGACAGGGAACACTGAAGCTTTCTTT.

In its sample, this clonotype was seen many times. The chain employs TRBV7-2 and TRBJ2-5; D is unclear. Trimming shortened V by 1 base and J by 11 bases, and 17 bases separated the two germline ends. Per the germline V gene, CDR1 is SGHTA and CDR2 is FQGNSA. The CDR3 loop spans 14 amino acids. The CDR3 region is CASSLGNPGEEQYF. CDR3 DNA sequence: TGTGCCAGCAGCTTAGGAAACCCAGGAGAAGAGCAGTACTTC.

The V call is TRBV6-1, the J call TRBJ2-4, with D perhaps matching TRBD1 (6 bases). The DNA end lines up better with TRBJ2-5; the J call may be wrong. The CDR3 length is 14 residues. Germline V CDR1 and CDR2: MNHNS, SASEGT. The CDR3 nucleotides are TGTGCCAGCAGTGAAGAAGCAGGGGCGGGGACCCAGTACTTC. Translating gives CASSEEAGAGTQYF.

The chain recombines TRBV9 with TRBJ2-5, with D possibly TRBD2 on 6 matching bases. V was pared by 0 bases and J by 5 bases, with 11 bases between. Per germline, CDR1 SGDLS and CDR2 YYNGEE. This CDR3 contains 14 residues. DNA of the CDR3: TGTGCCAGCAGCGTAGGGGGTGGGGGGGAGACCCAGTACTTC. Translation gives CASSVGGGGETQYF.

This clonotype was recorded many times. The chain recombines TRBV9 with TRBJ2-3, with TRBD2 matching over 11 bases. The CDR3 runs to 16 residues. J lost 5 bases, V lost 3 bases, and 8 bases had no gene match. Germline V lookup: CDR1 SGDLS, CDR2 YYNGEE. The CDR3 coding sequence is TGTGCCAGCAGCGATCAAAGACTAGCGGGGCGAGATACGCAGTATTTT. The encoded protein is CASSDQRLAGRDTQYF.

The rearrangement uses TRBV27 and TRBJ2-4; weak D call: TRBD1 (6 bases). The V end was cut by 8 bases, the J end by 13 bases, with 21 bases between. The V gene's germline CDR1 is MNHEY and CDR2 SMNVEV (reference sequence). The CDR3 spans 13 residues. The CDR3 here is CASGGCVEKIQYF. The CDR3 coding sequence is TGTGCCAGCGGGGGCTGTGTAGAAAAGATCCAGTACTTC.

Only one count was recorded for this clonotype. The chain uses TRBV11-1 and TRBJ2-3; 8 bases are a match to TRBD2. Germline V gene sequence: CDR1 SGHAT, CDR2 FQDESV (reference sequence). The CDR3 runs to 16 residues. Germline trimming cut 6 bases from V and 2 bases from J; bases unmatched to any gene: 10. The chain's CDR3 is CASSNRGGGHTDTQYF. CDR3 coding DNA: TGTGCCAGCAGTAATAGGGGCGGGGGGCACACAGATACGCAGTATTTT.

This chain links TRBV10-3 with TRBJ2-3, with TRBD1 as a possible D gene (5 bases). V lost 4 bases to trimming and J lost 4 bases, with 15 bases between them. This CDR3 comprises 15 residues. Germline loops: CDR1 ENHRY, CDR2 SYGVKD. CDR3 bases: TGTGCCATCAGTGTGTTAGGGGCATCGGCAGATACGCAGTATTTT. It codes for CAISVLGASADTQYF.

This sequence joins TRBV10-1 and TRBJ2-1; D may be TRBD1 (6 bases). In germline, CDR1 is WNHNN, CDR2 SYGVQD (reference sequence). V was shortened by 8 bases and J by 6 bases, with 17 bases between the two germline ends. The CDR3 sequence is 14 residues long. Written as DNA, the CDR3 is TGCGCCAGCGCCCGGGACACAAATTCCAATGAGCAGTTCTTC. This translates into CASARDTNSNEQFF.

This clonotype was seen just once. Mismatch with germline at one junction end may stem from a read error. The chain employs TRBV10-3 and TRBJ2-3, with D possibly TRBD1 on 5 matching bases. The CDR3 runs to 14 residues. In germline, CDR1 is ENHRY, CDR2 SYGVKD. CDR3 region: CAGDGRGGADTQYF. DNA of the CDR3: TGTGCGGGCGATGGGCGAGGTGGGGCAGATACGCAGTACTTT.

The chain joins TRBV7-6 to TRBJ2-1; TRBD2 matches at 8 bases. CDR1 and CDR2 (germline): SGHVS, FNYEAQ. The CDR3 covers 15 residues. Germline trimming cut 5 bases from V and 12 bases from J; bases unmatched to any gene: 15. The CDR3 DNA sequence: TGTGCCAGCAGCCCAACCTTAGTAGCGGGACTCTCGCAGTTCTTC. Encoded protein: CASSPTLVAGLSQFF.

The chain carries TRBV6-1 and TRBJ2-1; 8 bases are a match to TRBD2. Germline CDR1 MNHNS, CDR2 SASEGT. This CDR3 contains 12 residues. After removal of 5 bases from V and 10 bases from J, the junction contained 4 bases not matched to a gene. CDR3 protein: CASSQTSAEQFF. The CDR3 bases are TGTGCCAGCAGTCAGACTAGCGCGGAGCAGTTCTTC.

This clonotype was seen a few times. The genes are TRBV11-1 and TRBJ2-3, with 14 bases fitting TRBD2. The CDR3 loop spans 16 amino acids. CDR1 and CDR2 from the germline V gene are SGHAT and FQDESV (reference sequence). V gave up 4 bases and J gave up 5 bases; unmatched junction bases: 5. CDR3 sequence (DNA): TGTGCCAGCAGCTCGGGACTAGCGGGAGTGGGAGATACGCAGTATTTT. This encodes CASSSGLAGVGDTQYF.

This clonotype was found many times. The V call is TRBV10-1, the J call TRBJ2-3; tentatively, D is TRBD1 (5 bases). Germline V gives CDR1 WNHNN, CDR2 SYGVQD (reference sequence). V lost 6 bases to trimming and J lost 2 bases, with 9 bases between them. This CDR3 has 13 residues. The CDR3, as DNA: TGCGCCAGCAGCCGGACACTCACAGATACGCAGTATTTT. Amino acid sequence: CASSRTLTDTQYF.

As to this clonotype: At one end the junction does not follow the germline gene, possibly because of a read error. The chain joins TRBV10-3 to TRBJ2-2, with a tentative D call TRBD1 (6 bases). The DNA end favors TRBJ2-3, so the J call may be wrong. The CDR3 runs to 17 residues. Germline V gene lookup returns CDR1 ENHRY and CDR2 SYGVKD. The chain's CDR3 is CASSDPLKGGRTEEQYF. Written as DNA, the CDR3 is TGTGCCAGCAGTGATCCACTCAAAGGTGGCAGGACAGAGGAGCAGTATTTT.

The chain uses TRBV6-5 and TRBJ2-1; perhaps TRBD2 as D (5 bases). The CDR3 is 15 residues long. Trimming pared 0 bases from V and 7 bases from J, leaving 13 bases between. Germline V gives CDR1 MNHEY, CDR2 SVGAGI. In DNA form, the CDR3 reads TGTGCCAGCAGTTACTCGATCGGACTTGGAAATGAGCAGTTCTTC. Translation gives CASSYSIGLGNEQFF.

This clonotype was recorded a few times. The chain carries TRBV6-1 and TRBJ1-3, with no clear D. The CDR3 has 12 amino acids. Trimming cost V 3 bases and J 4 bases, with 4 bases left between them. The germline V gene encodes CDR1 MNHNS and CDR2 SASEGT. The DNA for the CDR3 is TGTGCCAGCAGTGACCAGGGAAACACCATATATTTT. Its translation is CASSDQGNTIYF.

By frequency in the sample, this clonotype is medium-sized. V and J are TRBV7-2 and TRBJ1-2; D is ambiguous. V gave up 2 bases and J gave up 4 bases, with 14 bases separating them. Germline V gene data show CDR1 as SGHTA and CDR2 as FQGNSA. CDR3 length: 15 residues. The CDR3 nucleotides are TGTGCCAGCAGCTTAAGTCTCCTGGGAATCTATGGCTACACCTTC. Translation gives CASSLSLLGIYGYTF.

V gene TRBV6-5 combines with J gene TRBJ2-5; the D gene is possibly TRBD2 (5 bases). The J call may be wrong; the DNA end is better matched by TRBJ2-7. This CDR3 has 16 residues. Germline assignment: CDR1 MNHEY and CDR2 SVGAGI. CDR3 DNA sequence: TGTGCCAGCAGTTACTGGGGTGCTGGGCGACGGGGCGAGCAGTACTTC. Translated: CASSYWGAGRRGEQYF.

This chain links TRBV4-1 with TRBJ1-4, with D unresolved. Trimming took off 1 base at V and 3 bases at J, with 9 bases between the two ends. Germline CDR1 is MGHRA and CDR2 is YSYEKL. The CDR3 length is 15 residues. In nucleotides, the CDR3 is TGCGCCAGCAGCCAAGGCCAAGCAGCTAATGAAAAACTGTTTTTT. This sequence encodes CASSQGQAANEKLFF.

The chain couples TRBV6-5 to TRBJ2-3; 7 bases match TRBD2. V lost 8 bases, J lost 1 base, and 9 bases stayed unmatched. CDR1 is MNHEY, CDR2 SVGAGI, per germline. CDR3 size: 15 residues. In DNA, the CDR3 is TGTGCCAGCGGTTCTACGGCGGGGGGCACAGATACGCAGTATTTT. It codes for CASGSTAGGTDTQYF.

The sample holds a few counts of this clonotype. The chain links TRBV4-1 to TRBJ2-3; 16 nucleotides agree with TRBD2. V lost 3 bases to trimming and J lost 1 base; unmatched junction nucleotides: 7. This CDR3 contains 19 residues. Germline V gene lookup returns CDR1 MGHRA and CDR2 YSYEKL. The CDR3: CASSQGLAGGGGGTDTQYF. CDR3 nucleotide sequence: TGCGCCAGCAGCCAGGGACTAGCGGGGGGGGGGGGGGGCACAGATACGCAGTATTTT.

By share, this clonotype counts as medium-sized (0.01 to 0.1%). The chain combines TRBV25-1 with TRBJ2-1, with D possibly matching TRBD1 (5 bases). The V end lost 8 bases, the J end lost 15 bases, and 20 bases lay between the germline ends. Germline assignment: CDR1 MGHDK and CDR2 SYGVNS. The CDR3 covers 12 residues. CDR3 sequence (DNA): TGTGCCAGCCAACTGGGGCTAGTCGGCCCGTTCTTC. This gives the protein CASQLGLVGPFF.